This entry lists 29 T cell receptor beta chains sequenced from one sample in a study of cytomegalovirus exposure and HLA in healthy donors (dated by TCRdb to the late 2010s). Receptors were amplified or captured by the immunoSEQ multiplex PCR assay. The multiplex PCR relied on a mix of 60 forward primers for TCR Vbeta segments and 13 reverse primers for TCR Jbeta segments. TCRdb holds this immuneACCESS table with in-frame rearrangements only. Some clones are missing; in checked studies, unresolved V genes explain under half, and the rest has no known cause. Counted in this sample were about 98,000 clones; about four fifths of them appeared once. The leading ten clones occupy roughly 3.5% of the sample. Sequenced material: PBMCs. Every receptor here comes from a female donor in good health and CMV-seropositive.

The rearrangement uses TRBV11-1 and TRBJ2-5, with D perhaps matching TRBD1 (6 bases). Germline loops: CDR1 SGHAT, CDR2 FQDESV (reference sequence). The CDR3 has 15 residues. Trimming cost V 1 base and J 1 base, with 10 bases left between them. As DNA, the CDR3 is TGTGCCAGCAGCTTAGAGCGGACAGCCCAAGAGACCCAGTACTTC. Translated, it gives CASSLERTAQETQYF.

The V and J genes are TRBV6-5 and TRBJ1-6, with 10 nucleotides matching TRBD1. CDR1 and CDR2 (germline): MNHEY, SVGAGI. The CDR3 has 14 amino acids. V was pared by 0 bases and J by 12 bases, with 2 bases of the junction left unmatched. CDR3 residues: CASSYSGTGEPLHF. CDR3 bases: TGTGCCAGCAGTTACTCCGGGACAGGGGAACCCCTCCACTTT.

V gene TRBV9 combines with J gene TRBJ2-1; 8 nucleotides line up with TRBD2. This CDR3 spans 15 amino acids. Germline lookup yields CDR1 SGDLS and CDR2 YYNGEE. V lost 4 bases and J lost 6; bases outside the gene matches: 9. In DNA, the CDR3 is TGTGCCAGCAGCAGAAGCGGGAGTTGGGGCAATGAGCAGTTCTTC. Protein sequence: CASSRSGSWGNEQFF.

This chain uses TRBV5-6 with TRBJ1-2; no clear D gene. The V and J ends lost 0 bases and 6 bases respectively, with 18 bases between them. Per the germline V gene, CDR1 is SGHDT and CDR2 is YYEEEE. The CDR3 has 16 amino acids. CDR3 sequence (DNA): TGTGCCAGCAGCTTGGAGGAGGGCCGGGCATGGGATGGCTACACCTTC. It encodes CASSLEEGRAWDGYTF.

The CDR3 is CAISRGGARTEAFF. CDR3 DNA: TGTGCCATCAGTCGAGGGGGGGCGCGCACTGAAGCTTTCTTT. The V gene is TRBV10-3, the J gene TRBJ1-1; possible D gene TRBD1, 6 bases. Trimming removed 5 bases from V and 4 bases from J, with 14 bases in between. Germline V CDR1 and CDR2: ENHRY, SYGVKD. The CDR3 has 14 residues.

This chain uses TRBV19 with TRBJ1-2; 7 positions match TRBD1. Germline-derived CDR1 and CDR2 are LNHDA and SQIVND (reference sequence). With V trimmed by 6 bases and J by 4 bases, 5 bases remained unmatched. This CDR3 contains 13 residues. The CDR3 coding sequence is TGTGCCAGTAGCCTCGGGACAGTCTATGGCTACACCTTC. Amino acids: CASSLGTVYGYTF.

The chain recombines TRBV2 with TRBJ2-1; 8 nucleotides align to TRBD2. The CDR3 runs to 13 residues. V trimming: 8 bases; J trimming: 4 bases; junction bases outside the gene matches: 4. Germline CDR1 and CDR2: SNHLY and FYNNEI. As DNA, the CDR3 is TGTGCCAGCGATTCGGGGGGGTACAATGAGCAGTTCTTC. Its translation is CASDSGGYNEQFF. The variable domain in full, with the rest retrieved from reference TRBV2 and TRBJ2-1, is EPEVTQTPSHQVTQMGQEVILRCVPISNHLYFYWYRQILGQKVEFLVSFYNNEISEKSEIFDDQFSVERPDGSNFTLKIRSTKLEDSAMYFCASDSGGYNEQFFGPGTRLTVL.

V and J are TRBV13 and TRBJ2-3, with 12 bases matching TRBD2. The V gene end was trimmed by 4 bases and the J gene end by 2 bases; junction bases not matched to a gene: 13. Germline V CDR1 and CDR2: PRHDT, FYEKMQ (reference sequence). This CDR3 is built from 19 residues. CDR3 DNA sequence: TGTGCCAGCAGCTCTCTGACTAGCGGGGGCCCCGTTTTCACAGATACGCAGTATTTT. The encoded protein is CASSSLTSGGPVFTDTQYF.

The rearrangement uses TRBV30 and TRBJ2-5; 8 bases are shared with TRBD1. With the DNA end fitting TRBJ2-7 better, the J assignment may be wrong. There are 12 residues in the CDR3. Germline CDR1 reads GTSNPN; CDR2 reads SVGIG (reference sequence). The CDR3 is CATRGLSYEQYF. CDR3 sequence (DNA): TGTGCAACCAGGGGGCTCTCCTACGAGCAGTACTTC.

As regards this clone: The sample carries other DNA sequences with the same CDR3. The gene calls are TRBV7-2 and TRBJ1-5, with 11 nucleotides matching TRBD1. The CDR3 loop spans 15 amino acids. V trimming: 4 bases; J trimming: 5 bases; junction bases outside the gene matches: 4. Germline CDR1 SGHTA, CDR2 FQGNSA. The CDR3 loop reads CASSYRTGGDQPQHF. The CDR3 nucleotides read TGTGCCAGCAGCTATCGGACAGGGGGCGATCAGCCCCAGCATTTT.

CDR3 DNA: TGTGCCAGTAGTATAGCCGCGGTGGGAGATACGCAGTATTTT. Amino acid sequence: CASSIAAVGDTQYF. The V and J genes are TRBV19 and TRBJ2-3; D is unclear. The CDR3 has 14 residues. The germline gives CDR1 LNHDA, CDR2 SQIVND (reference sequence). Trimming took off 1 base at V and 5 bases at J, with 10 bases between the two ends. Together with reference TRBV19 and TRBJ2-3, the CDR3 gives the full variable domain: DGGITQSPKYLFRKEGQNVTLSCEQNLNHDAMYWYRQDPGQGLRLIYYSQIVNDFQKGDIAEGYSVSREKKESFPLTVTSAQKNPTAFYLCASSIAAVGDTQYFGPGTRLTVL.

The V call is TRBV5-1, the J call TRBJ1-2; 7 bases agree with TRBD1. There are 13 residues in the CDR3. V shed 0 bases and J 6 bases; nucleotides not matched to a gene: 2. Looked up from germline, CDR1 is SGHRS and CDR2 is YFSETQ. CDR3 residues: CASSLATGDGYTF. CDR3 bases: TGCGCCAGCAGCTTGGCCACAGGGGATGGCTACACCTTC.

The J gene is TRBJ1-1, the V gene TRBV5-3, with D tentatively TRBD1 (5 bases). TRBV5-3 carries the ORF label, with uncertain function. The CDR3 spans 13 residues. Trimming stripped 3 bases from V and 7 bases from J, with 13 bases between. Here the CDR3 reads CARSWTMGLEAFF. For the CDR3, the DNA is TGTGCCAGAAGCTGGACTATGGGGCTTGAAGCTTTCTTT.

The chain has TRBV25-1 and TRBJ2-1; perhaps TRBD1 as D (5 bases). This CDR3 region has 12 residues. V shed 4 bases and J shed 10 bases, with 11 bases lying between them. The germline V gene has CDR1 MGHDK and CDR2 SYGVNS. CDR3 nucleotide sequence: TGTGCCAGCAGTGTTTGGGGCGGAGAGCAGTTCTTC. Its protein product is CASSVWGGEQFF.

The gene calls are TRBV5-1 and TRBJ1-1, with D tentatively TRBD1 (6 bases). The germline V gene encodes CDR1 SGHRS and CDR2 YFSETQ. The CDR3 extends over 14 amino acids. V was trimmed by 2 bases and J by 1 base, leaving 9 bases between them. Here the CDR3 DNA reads TGCGCCAGCAGCTTAGTCAGGGGGAACACTGAAGCTTTCTTT. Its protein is CASSLVRGNTEAFF.

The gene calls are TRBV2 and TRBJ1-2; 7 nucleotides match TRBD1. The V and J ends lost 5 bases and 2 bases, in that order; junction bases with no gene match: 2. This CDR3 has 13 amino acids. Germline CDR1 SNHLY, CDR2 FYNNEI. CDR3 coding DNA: TGTGCCAGCAGTCCCAGGGGGAACTATGGCTACACCTTC. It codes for CASSPRGNYGYTF.

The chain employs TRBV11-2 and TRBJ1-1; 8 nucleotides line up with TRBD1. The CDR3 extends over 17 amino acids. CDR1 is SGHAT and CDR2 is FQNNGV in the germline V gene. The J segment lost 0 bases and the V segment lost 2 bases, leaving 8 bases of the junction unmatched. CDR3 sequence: CASSLSGTGFLNTEAFF. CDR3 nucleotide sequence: TGTGCCAGCAGCTTATCCGGGACAGGCTTCTTGAACACTGAAGCTTTCTTT. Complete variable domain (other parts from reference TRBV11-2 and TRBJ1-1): EAGVAQSPRYKIIEKRQSVAFWCNPISGHATLYWYQQILGQGPKLLIQFQNNGVVDDSQLPKDRFSAERLKGVDSTLKIQPAKLEDSAVYLCASSLSGTGFLNTEAFFGQGTRLTVV.

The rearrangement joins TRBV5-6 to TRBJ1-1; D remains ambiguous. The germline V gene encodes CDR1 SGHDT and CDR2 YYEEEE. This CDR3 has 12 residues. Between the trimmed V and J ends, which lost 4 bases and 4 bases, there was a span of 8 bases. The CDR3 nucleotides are TGTGCCAGCAGCCAGGAAGGCACTGAAGCTTTCTTT. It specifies CASSQEGTEAFF.

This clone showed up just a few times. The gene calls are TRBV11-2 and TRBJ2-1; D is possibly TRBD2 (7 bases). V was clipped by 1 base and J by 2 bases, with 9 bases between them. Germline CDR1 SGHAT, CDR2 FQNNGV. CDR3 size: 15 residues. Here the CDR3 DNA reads TGTGCCAGCAGCTTAGGGGGGGGCCCCTACAATGAGCAGTTCTTC. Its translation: CASSLGGGPYNEQFF.

CDR3 region: CASSPTRQSDSNQPQHF. The CDR3 DNA sequence: TGCGCCAGCAGCCCCACCCGACAGTCCGATAGCAATCAGCCCCAGCATTTT. The chain is built from TRBV5-1 and TRBJ1-5, with D perhaps matching TRBD1 (5 bases). V shed 4 bases and J shed 0 bases, with 17 bases lying between them. Germline V CDR1 and CDR2: SGHRS, YFSETQ. This CDR3 is 17 amino acids long.

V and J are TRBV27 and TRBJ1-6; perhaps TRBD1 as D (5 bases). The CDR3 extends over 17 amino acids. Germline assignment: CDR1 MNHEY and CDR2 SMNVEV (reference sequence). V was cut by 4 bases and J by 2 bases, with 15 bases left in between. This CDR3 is CASSSSIDRTYNSPLHF. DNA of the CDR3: TGTGCCAGCAGTTCCTCAATAGACAGAACCTATAATTCACCCCTCCACTTT.

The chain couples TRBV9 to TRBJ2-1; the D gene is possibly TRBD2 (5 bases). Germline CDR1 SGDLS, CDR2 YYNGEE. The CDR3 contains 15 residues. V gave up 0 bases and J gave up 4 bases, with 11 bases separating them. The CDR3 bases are TGTGCCAGCAGCGTAGCAATAGCGTCTTACAATGAGCAGTTCTTC. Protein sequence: CASSVAIASYNEQFF. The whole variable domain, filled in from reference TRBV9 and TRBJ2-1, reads DSGVTQTPKHLITATGQRVTLRCSPRSGDLSVYWYQQSLDQGLQFLIQYYNGEERAKGNILERFSAQQFPDLHSELNLSSLELGDSALYFCASSVAIASYNEQFFGPGTRLTVL.

In DNA, the CDR3 is TGTGCCAGCAGCTTGGATCGGGGGAACACTGAAGCTTTCTTT. It translates to CASSLDRGNTEAFF. V and J are TRBV5-5 and TRBJ1-1; D unclear. The germline V gene has CDR1 SGHKS and CDR2 YYEKEE (reference sequence). Trimming stripped 0 bases from V and 1 base from J, with 7 bases between. This CDR3 has 14 amino acids.

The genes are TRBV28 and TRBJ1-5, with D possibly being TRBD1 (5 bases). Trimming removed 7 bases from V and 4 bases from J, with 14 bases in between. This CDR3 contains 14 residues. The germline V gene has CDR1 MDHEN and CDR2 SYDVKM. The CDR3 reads CASTWTGDNQPQHF. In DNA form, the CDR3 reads TGTGCCAGCACCTGGACGGGGGATAATCAGCCCCAGCATTTT.

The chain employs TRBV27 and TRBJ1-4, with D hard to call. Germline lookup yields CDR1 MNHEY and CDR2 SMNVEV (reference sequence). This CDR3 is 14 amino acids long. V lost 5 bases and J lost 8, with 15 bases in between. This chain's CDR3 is CASSPSGLMEKLFF. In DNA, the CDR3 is TGTGCCAGCAGTCCGTCCGGTTTAATGGAAAAACTGTTTTTT.

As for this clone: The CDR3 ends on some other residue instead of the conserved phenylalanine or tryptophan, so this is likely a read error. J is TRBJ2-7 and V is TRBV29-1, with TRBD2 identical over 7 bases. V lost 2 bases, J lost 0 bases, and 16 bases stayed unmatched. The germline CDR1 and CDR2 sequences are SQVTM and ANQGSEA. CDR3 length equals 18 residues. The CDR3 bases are TGCAGCGTTGAATTGACCATGCTCGATGGGAGGGTCTCCTACGAGCAGTACTTG. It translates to CSVELTMLDGRVSYEQYL.

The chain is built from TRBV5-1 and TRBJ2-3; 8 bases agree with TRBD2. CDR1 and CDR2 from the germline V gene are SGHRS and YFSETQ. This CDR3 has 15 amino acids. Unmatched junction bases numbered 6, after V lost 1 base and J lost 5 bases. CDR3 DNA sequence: TGCGCCAGCAGCTTGCGCGGGAGGAAGGAAGATACGCAGTATTTT. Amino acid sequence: CASSLRGRKEDTQYF. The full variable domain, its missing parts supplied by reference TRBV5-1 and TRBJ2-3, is KAGVTQTPRYLIKTRGQQVTLSCSPISGHRSVSWYQQTPGQGLQFLFEYFSETQRNKGNFPGRFSGRQFSNSRSEMNVSTLELGDSALYLCASSLRGRKEDTQYFGPGTRLTVL.

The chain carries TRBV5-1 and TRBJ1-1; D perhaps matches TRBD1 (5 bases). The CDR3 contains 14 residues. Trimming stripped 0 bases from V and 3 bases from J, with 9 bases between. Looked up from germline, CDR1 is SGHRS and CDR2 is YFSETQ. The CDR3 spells CASSLEGAYTEAFF. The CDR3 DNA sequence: TGCGCCAGCAGCTTGGAAGGGGCCTACACTGAAGCTTTCTTT.

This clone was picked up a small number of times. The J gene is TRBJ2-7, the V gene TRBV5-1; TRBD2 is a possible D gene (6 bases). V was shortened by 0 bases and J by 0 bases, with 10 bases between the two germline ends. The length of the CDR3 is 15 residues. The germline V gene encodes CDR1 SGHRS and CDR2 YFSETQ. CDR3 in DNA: TGCGCCAGCAGCTTGGTTAGCGGCAACTCCTACGAGCAGTACTTC. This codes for CASSLVSGNSYEQYF.